Detailed here is one T cell receptor (beta chain). The antigen is unknown. The data stem from a study of T cell responses to AZD1222 COVID-19 vaccine. TCRdb's table, derived via immunoSEQ multiplex PCR, lists solely in-frame clones and lacks some. The sample has 150,000 to 200,000 clones; 85% to 95% are singletons. Study-wide results and limits: Reportedly, nearly half of unique spike TCRs recognized epitopes outside B.1.351/B.1.1.7 mutations.

The sequence was obtained from an adult who received the AZD1222 COVID-19 vaccine. The sample consisted of peripheral blood, taken 28 days after the second AZD1222 dose.

CDR3 nucleotides: TGTGCCAGCAGTTACCTTAGGGGGAGAAGCACAGATACGCAGTATTTT. Translating it yields CASSYLRGRSTDTQYF. The V and J genes are TRBV6-5 and TRBJ2-3, with D possibly matching TRBD1 (6 bases). The CDR3 loop spans 16 amino acids. V lost 2 bases and J lost 0, with 12 bases in between. Germline values: CDR1 MNHEY, CDR2 SVGAGI.